This T cell receptor (beta chain) was sequenced for a study of graft-versus-host responses after intestinal transplantation. About this clone itself: Its antigen is unknown.

The CDR3 has 13 residues. Looked up from germline, CDR1 is SGHDN and CDR2 is FVKESK. The trim removed 3 bases at V and 6 bases at J, leaving 0 bases unmatched. Profiled with immunoSEQ multiplex PCR; TCRdb holds only in-frame clones, not every one. Here the sample spans around 130,000 clones, more than 80% being singletons. This material consisted of unstimulated CD4+ T cells sorted from spleen or lymph node cells, taken before intestinal transplant. This TCR was sampled from a human donor who received an intestinal transplant. The chain combines TRBV14 with TRBJ2-2, with 8 bases lining up with TRBD2. The CDR3 bases are TGTGCCAGCAGCCAGCGGGGGGCCGGGGAGCTGTTTTTT. This translates into CASSQRGAGELFF.